The following is a T cell receptor beta chain sequence with its context. In its sample, this clonotype was seen a few times. The antigen it recognizes is unknown. Per-base quality was not reported, and no clone a single base away is much larger than it. From cysteine to phenylalanine, the CDR3 is 15 amino acids long. Just the 45-base CDR3 DNA is kept, in frame starting at base 1. CDR1 and CDR2 were assigned from the germline V gene (reference sequence) as DFQATT and SNEGSKA. V loses 1 base of germline sequence and J loses 4 bases, and the interval between the two ends is 11 bases. Ficoll-Paque density gradient centrifugation was used to isolate PBMCs. Instrument used: Illumina NovaSeq 6000. TCRalpha and TCRbeta cDNA libraries were constructed by 5'RACE with constant-segment primers, with sample barcodes and unique molecular identifiers being introduced. RNA was extracted from every sample with Trizol reagent. Library amplification was performed in two PCR steps, and a second sample barcode and Illumina TruSeq adapters were introduced in the second step. The libraries were sequenced on an Illumina NovaSeq using 2 x 150 bp paired-end reads. Concerning the study's data processing: Reads were demultiplexed and collapsed into UMI-guided consensus sequences with migec v1.2.7. Using mixcr v2.1.11, the UMI consensuses were aligned to TRA and TRB V and J templates and assembled into clonotypes. Expanded or contracted clonotypes were those called significant by both edgeR and NoisET, with noise models trained on biological replicates. For edgeR calls, the thresholds were a false discovery rate-adjusted p below 0.01 and a log2 fold-change of 1. As an exploratory analysis of dynamics, max-normalized trajectories of the 1000 most abundant clonotypes were examined by PCA with hierarchical clustering. Separately sequenced CD4+ and CD8+ repertoires were used to assign the CD4 or CD8 phenotype of responding clones. The public sequencing data were trimmed at Q25 with fastp and processed into clonotypes with MiXCR by TCRdb, which kept only in-frame beta chains. Each record represents a unique CDR3 protein, reported with the most common genes and DNA among its rows. What appears here as the V and J calls and clone size reflects TCRdb's work, not the paper's. For this sample the table gives roughly 190,000 distinct CDR3 sequences, of which about 10% were detected only once. The ten largest clones add up to less than 4% of the sample.

The data were taken from a study of T-cell memory formation after mild COVID-19 (dated by TCRdb to the early 2020s). The study in broad terms: TCR sequence clusters from the two donors were largely donor specific. In a couple of donors, T-cell clones that expanded and contracted after mild COVID-19 were tracked by sequencing TCRalpha and TCRbeta repertoires over time. Two young, previously healthy adult volunteers made up the cohort, one male and one female. Paper-wide results and their limitations: Contracting CD4+ clones were located mainly in the CM and EM memory subsets, whereas CD8+ clones were found to be enriched in EMRA. Some responding clones were detected in pre-infection memory, suggesting pre-existing cross-reactive memory T cells joined the SARS-CoV-2 response. Only a couple of mild cases were covered by the study, and larger cohorts that include severe cases with pre-infection samples were considered necessary. SARS-CoV-2 specificity of the second-wave clones peaking on day 37 was not confirmed. From day 15 to 85, contracting clones showed balanced CD4/CD8 phenotypes, whereas a second wave of clones that expanded from day 15 to 37 leaned towards CD4+.

The sequenced material came from PBMCs or a T cell subset sorted from them (not recorded which). This clonotype was sampled from a young man who had mild COVID-19 (a few samples of this study predate the infection). The sample titles of this study are shuffled in the database, so cell type and time point are left out; the donor was told from shared clones. Rearrangement joined TRBV20-1 to TRBJ2-6; D gene: possibly TRBD2, on 5 matching bases. Read as DNA, the sequence is TGCAGTGCTAGAGTGGCGTCGGGAGGGGCCAACGTCCTGACTTTC. Its coded protein is CSARVASGGANVLTF.